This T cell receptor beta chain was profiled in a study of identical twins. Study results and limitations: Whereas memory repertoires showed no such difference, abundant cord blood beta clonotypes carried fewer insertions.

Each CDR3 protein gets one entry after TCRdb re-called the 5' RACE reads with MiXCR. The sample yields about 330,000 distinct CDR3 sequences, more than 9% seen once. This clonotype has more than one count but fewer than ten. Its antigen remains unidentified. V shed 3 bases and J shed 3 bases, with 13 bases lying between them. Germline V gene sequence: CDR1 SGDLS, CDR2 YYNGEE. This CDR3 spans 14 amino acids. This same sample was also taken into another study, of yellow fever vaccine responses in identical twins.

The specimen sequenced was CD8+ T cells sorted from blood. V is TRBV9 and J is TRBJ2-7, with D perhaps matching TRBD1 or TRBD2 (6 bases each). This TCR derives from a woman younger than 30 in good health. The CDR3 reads CASSGGTWDYEQYF. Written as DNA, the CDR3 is TGTGCCAGCAGCGGCGGGACATGGGACTACGAGCAGTACTTC. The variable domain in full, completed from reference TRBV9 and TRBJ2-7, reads DSGVTQTPKHLITATGQRVTLRCSPRSGDLSVYWYQQSLDQGLQFLIQYYNGEERAKGNILERFSAQQFPDLHSELNLSSLELGDSALYFCASSGGTWDYEQYFGPGTRLTVT.